In this sample, the clone carrying this T cell receptor beta chain turned up once. Data came from immunoSEQ multiplex PCR; TCRdb stores just in-frame clones and leaves some out. This sample has some 640,000 clones, with roughly 86% found just once. This sample is drawn from a study of shared T cell receptors in the human thymus. This CDR3 comprises 13 residues. V lost 3 bases to trimming and J lost 4 bases, with 6 bases between them. The germline gives CDR1 KGHSH, CDR2 LQKENI. The same specimen was also included in a second study, on human thymus T cells.

The source of this sequence is a boy in the first two years of life with a congenital heart defect. The sequenced material came from thymocytes. This chain joins TRBV18 and TRBJ2-2, with no clear D. DNA for the CDR3: TGTGCCAGCTCACCTTCCGTCACCGGGGAGCTGTTTTTT. As protein: CASSPSVTGELFF. The variable domain in full, completed from reference TRBV18 and TRBJ2-2, reads NAGVMQNPRHLVRRRGQEARLRCSPMKGHSHVYWYRQLPEEGLKFMVYLQKENIIDESGMPKERFSAEFPKEGPSILRIQQVVRGDSAAYFCASSPSVTGELFFGEGSRLTVL.